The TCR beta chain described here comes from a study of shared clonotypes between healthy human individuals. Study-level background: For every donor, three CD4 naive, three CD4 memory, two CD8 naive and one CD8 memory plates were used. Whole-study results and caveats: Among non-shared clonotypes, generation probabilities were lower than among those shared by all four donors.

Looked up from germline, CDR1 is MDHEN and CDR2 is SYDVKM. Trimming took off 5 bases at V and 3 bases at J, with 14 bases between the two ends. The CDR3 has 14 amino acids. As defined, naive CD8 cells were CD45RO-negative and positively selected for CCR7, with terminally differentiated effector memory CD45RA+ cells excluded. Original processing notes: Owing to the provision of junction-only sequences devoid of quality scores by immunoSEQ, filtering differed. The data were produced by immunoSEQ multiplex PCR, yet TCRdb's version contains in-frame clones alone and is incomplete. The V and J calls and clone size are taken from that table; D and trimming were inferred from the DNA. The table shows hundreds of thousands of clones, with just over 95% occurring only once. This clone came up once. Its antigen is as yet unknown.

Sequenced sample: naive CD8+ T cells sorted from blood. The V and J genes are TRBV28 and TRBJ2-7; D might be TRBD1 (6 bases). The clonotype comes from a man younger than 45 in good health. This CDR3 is CASSGPGADYEQYF. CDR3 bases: TGTGCCAGCAGTGGCCCAGGGGCCGACTACGAGCAGTACTTC. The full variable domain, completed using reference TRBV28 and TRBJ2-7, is DVKVTQSSRYLVKRTGEKVFLECVQDMDHENMFWYRQDPGLGLRLIYFSYDVKMKEKGDIPEGYSVSREKKERFSLILESASTNQTSMYLCASSGPGADYEQYFGPGTRLTVT.